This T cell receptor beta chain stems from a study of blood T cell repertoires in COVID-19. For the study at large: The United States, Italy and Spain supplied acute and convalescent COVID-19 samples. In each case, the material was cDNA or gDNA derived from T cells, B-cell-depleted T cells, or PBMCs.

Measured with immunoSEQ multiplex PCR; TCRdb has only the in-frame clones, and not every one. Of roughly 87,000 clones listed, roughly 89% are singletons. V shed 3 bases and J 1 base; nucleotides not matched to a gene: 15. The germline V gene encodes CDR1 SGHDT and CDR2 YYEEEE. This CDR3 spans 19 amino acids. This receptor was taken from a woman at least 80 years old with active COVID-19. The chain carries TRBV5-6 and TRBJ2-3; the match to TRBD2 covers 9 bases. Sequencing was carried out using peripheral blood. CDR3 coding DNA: TGTGCCAGCAGCTCCCTCCTGACTAGCGGACGGGGGGGCACAGATACGCAGTATTTT. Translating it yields CASSSLLTSGRGGTDTQYF.